One T cell receptor (beta chain) is described in this entry. As for time point: baseline pretreatment blood. Treatment reported: 15 Gy SBRT to primary tumor, nephrectomy 4 weeks later. Germline V CDR1 and CDR2: MNHNY, SVGAGI (reference sequence). There are 13 residues in the CDR3. The data were taken from a study of radiation and T cells in renal cell carcinoma. Generated by immunoSEQ multiplex PCR, the TCRdb table keeps only in-frame clones and is missing some. The sample lists about 59,000 clones, 78% occurring once. The receptor's source is a man aged 55 to 70 with renal cell carcinoma. The chain has TRBV6-6 and TRBJ2-5, with D possibly being TRBD1 or TRBD2 (5 bases each). The DNA end is more similar to TRBJ2-7, so the J call may be wrong. The input for sequencing was blood, taken from a patient whose treatment included radiotherapy and nephrectomy. CDR3 protein: CASLAGSQGEQYF. As DNA, the CDR3 is TGTGCCAGCCTAGCAGGATCCCAGGGCGAGCAGTACTTC.